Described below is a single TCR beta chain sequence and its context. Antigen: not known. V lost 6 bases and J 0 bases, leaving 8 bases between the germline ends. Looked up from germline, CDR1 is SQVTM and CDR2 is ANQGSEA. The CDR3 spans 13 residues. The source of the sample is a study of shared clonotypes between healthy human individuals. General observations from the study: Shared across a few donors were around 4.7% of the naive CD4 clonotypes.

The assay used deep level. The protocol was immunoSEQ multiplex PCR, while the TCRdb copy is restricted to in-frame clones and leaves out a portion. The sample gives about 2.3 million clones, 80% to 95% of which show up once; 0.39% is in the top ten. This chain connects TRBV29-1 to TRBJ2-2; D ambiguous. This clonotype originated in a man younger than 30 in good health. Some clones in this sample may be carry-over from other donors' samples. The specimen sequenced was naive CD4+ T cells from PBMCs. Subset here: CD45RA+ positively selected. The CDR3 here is CSVKGPNTGELFF. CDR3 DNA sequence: TGCAGCGTGAAGGGCCCGAACACCGGGGAGCTGTTTTTT.